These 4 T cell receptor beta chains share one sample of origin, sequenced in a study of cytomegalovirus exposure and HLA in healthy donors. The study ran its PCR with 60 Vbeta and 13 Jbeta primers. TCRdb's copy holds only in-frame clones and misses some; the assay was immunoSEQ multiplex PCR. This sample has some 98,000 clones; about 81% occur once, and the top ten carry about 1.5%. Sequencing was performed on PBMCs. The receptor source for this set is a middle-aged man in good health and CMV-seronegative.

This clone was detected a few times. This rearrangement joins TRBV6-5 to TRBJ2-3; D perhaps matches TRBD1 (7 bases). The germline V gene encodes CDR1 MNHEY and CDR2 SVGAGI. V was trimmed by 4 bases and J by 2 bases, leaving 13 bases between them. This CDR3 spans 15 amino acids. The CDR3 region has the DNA TGTGCCAGCAGTTCAGGGGGAGGTAACACAGATACGCAGTATTTT. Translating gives CASSSGGGNTDTQYF.

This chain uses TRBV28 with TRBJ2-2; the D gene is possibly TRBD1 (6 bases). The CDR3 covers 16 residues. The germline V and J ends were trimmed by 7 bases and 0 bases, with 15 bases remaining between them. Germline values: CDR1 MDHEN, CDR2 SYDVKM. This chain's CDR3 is CASIAAGTPNTGELFF. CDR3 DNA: TGTGCCAGCATCGCTGCCGGGACACCGAACACCGGGGAGCTGTTTTTT. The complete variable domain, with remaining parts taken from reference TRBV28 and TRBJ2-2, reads DVKVTQSSRYLVKRTGEKVFLECVQDMDHENMFWYRQDPGLGLRLIYFSYDVKMKEKGDIPEGYSVSREKKERFSLILESASTNQTSMYLCASIAAGTPNTGELFFGEGSRLTVL.

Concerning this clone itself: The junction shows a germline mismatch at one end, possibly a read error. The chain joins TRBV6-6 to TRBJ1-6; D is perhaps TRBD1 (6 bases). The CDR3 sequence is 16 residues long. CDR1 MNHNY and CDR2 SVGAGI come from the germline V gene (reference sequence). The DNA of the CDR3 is TGTGACAGCAGTTCCACAGGGTCCCCCCGAAGATCACCCCTCCACTTT. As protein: CDSSSTGSPRRSPLHF.

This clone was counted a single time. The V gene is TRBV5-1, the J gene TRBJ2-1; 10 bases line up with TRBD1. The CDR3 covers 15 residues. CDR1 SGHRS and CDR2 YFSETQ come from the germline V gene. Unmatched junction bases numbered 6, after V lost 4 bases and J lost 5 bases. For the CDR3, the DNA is TGCGCCAGCAGCCTGGGACAGGGGAACCACAATGAGCAGTTCTTC. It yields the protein CASSLGQGNHNEQFF.